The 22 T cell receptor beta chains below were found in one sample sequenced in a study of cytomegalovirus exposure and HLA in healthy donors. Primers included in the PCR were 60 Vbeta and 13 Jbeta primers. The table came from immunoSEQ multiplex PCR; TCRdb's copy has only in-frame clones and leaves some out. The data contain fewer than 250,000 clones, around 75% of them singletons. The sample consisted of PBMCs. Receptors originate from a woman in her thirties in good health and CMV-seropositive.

As DNA, the CDR3 is TGTGCCAGCAGCCAATTTACCGGGACTAGCGGCCTCTCCTACGAGCAGTACTTC. This gives the protein CASSQFTGTSGLSYEQYF. The rearrangement joins TRBV4-2 to TRBJ2-5; TRBD2 matches 11 bases. Near its end, the DNA agrees better with TRBJ2-7, so the J call may be wrong. The CDR3 runs to 18 residues. CDR1 LGHNA and CDR2 YNFKEQ come from the germline V gene.

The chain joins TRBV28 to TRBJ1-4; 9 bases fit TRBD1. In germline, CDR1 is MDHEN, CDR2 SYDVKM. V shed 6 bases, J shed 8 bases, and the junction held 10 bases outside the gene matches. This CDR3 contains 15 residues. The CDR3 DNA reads TGTGCCAGCAGAATCTACGGGACAGGGCAGGAAAAACTGTTTTTT. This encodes CASRIYGTGQEKLFF.

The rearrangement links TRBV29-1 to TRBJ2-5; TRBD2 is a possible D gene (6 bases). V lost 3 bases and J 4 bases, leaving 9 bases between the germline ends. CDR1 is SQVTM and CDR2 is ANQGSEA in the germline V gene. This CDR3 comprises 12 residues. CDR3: CSVELGGETQYF. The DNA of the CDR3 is TGCAGCGTTGAGTTGGGGGGAGAGACCCAGTACTTC. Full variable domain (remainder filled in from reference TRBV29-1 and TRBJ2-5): SAVISQKPSRDICQRGTSLTIQCQVDSQVTMMFWYRQQPGQSLTLIATANQGSEATYESGFVIDKFPISRPNLTFSTLTVSNMSPEDSSIYLCSVELGGETQYFGPGTRLLVL.

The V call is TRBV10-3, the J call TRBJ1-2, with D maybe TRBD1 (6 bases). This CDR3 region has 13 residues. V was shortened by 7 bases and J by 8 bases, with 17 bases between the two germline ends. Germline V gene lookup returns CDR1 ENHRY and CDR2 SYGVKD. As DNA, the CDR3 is TGTGCCATCAACGCAGGGGCCTTGGGGGGCTACACCTTC. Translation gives CAINAGALGGYTF.

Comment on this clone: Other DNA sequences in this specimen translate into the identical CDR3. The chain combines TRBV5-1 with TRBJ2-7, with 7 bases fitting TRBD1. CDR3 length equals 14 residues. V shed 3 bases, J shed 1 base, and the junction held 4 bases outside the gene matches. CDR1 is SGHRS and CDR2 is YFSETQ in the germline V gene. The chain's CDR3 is CASSSSGGSYEQYF. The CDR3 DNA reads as TGCGCCAGCAGCTCATCAGGGGGATCCTACGAGCAGTACTTC.

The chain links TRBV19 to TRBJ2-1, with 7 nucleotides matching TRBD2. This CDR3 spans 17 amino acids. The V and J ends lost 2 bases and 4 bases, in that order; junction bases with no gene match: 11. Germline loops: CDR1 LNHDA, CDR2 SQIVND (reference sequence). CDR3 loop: CASSIRRSGAIYNEQFF. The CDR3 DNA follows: TGTGCCAGTAGTATAAGAAGGAGCGGGGCGATATACAATGAGCAGTTCTTC.

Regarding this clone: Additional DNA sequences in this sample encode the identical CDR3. CDR3 amino acids: CASSLAGSSYNEQFF. The CDR3 DNA reads as TGTGCCAGTAGTTTGGCGGGCAGCTCCTACAATGAGCAGTTCTTC. This chain links TRBV19 with TRBJ2-1; perhaps TRBD2 as D (5 bases). In germline, CDR1 is LNHDA, CDR2 SQIVND (reference sequence). The length of the CDR3 is 15 residues. The V gene lost 5 bases and the J gene lost 0 bases, with 11 bases spanning the gap.

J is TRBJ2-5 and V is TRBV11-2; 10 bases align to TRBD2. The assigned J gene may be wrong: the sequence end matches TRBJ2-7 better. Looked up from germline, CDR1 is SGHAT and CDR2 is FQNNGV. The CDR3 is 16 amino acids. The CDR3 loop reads CASSLGPSGRALEQYF. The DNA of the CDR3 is TGTGCCAGCAGCTTAGGTCCCAGCGGGAGGGCCCTCGAGCAGTACTTC.

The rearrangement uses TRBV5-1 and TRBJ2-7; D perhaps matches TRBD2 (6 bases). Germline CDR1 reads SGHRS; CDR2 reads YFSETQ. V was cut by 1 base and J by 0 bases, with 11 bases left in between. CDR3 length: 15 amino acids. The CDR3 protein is CASSLTGSSSYEQYF. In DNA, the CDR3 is TGCGCCAGCAGCTTGACCGGGAGTTCCTCCTACGAGCAGTACTTC.

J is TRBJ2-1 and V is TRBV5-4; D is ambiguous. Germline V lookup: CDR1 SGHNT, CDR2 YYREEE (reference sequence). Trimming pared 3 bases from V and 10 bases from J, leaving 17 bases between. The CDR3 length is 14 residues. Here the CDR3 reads CASSSIIASEEQFF. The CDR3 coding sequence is TGTGCCAGCAGCTCGATTATAGCCTCCGAAGAGCAGTTCTTC.

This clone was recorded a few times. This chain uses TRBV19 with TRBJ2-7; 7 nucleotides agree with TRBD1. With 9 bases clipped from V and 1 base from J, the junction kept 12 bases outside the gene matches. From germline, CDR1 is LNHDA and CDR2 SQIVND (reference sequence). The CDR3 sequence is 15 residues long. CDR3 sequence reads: CASNPGQVGSYEQYF. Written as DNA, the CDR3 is TGTGCCAGCAACCCAGGACAGGTGGGGTCCTACGAGCAGTACTTC.

CDR3 sequence reads: CASSDQGHTGQYF. The CDR3 DNA follows: TGTGCCAGCAGCGACCAAGGACACACCGGGCAGTACTTC. The chain links TRBV6-6 to TRBJ2-7; tentatively, D is TRBD1 (5 bases). CDR3 length equals 13 residues. CDR1 is MNHNY and CDR2 is SVGAGI in the germline V gene (reference sequence). The V gene lost 6 bases and the J gene lost 9 bases, with 18 bases spanning the gap.

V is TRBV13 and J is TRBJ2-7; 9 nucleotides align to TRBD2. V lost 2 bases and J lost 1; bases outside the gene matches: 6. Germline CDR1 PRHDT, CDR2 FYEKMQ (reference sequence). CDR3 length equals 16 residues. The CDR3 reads CASSLFASGVSYEQYF. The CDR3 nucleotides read TGTGCCAGCAGCTTATTTGCTAGCGGGGTATCCTACGAGCAGTACTTC.

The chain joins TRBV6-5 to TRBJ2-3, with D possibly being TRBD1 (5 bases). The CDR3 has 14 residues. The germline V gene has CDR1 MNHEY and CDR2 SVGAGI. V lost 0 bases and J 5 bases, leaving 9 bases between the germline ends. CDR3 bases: TGTGCCAGCAGTTACTCGATGGGGCTAGATACGCAGTATTTT. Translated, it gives CASSYSMGLDTQYF.

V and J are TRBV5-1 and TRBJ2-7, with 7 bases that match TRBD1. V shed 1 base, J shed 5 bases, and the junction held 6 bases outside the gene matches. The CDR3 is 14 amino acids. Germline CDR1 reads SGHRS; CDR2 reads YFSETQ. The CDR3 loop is CASSLRGRGDEQYF. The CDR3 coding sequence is TGCGCCAGCAGCTTGAGGGGGCGAGGGGACGAGCAGTACTTC.

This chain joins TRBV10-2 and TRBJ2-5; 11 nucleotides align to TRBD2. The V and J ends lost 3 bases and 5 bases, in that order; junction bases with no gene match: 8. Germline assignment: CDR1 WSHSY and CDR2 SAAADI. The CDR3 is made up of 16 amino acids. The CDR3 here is CASSDLTSGIGETQYF. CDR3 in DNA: TGCGCCAGCAGTGACCTGACTAGCGGGATAGGGGAGACCCAGTACTTC.

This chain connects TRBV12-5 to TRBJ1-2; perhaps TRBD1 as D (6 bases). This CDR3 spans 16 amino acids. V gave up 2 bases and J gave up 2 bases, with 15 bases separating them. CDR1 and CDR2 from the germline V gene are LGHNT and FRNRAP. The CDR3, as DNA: TGTGCTAGTGGTTTGCACCTTACAGGGCCCAACTATGGCTACACCTTC. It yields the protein CASGLHLTGPNYGYTF.

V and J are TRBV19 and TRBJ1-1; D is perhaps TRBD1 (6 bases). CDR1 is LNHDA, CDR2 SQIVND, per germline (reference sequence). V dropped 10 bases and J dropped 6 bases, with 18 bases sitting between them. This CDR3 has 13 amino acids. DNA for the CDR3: TGTGCCACCACAACAGGGTGGGGACCTGAAGCTTTCTTT. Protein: CATTTGWGPEAFF.

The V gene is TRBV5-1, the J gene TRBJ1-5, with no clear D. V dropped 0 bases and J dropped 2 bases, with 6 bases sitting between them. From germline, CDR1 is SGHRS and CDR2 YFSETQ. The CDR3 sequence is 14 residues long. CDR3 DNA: TGCGCCAGCAGCTTGGGACACCGCAATCAGCCCCAGCATTTT. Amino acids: CASSLGHRNQPQHF.

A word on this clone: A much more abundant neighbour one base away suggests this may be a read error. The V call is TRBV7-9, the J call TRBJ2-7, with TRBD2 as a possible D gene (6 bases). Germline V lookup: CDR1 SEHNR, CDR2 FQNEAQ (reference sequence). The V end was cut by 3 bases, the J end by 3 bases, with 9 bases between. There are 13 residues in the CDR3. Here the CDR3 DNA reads TGTGCCAGCAGCTTCCAGGGAGGCTACGAGCAGTACTTC. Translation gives CASSFQGGYEQYF.

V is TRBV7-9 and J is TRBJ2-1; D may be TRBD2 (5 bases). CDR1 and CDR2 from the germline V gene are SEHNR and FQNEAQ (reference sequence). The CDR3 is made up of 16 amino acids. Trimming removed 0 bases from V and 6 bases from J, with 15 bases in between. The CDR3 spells CASSLARASGLNEQFF. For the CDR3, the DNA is TGTGCCAGCAGCTTAGCGAGGGCTAGTGGGCTCAATGAGCAGTTCTTC.

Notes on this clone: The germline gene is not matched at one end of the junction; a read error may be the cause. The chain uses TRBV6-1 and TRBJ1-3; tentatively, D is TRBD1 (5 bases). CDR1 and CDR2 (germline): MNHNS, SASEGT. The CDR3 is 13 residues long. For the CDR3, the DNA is TGTGCCGGCAGGACAAACTCTGGAAACACCATATATTTT. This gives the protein CAGRTNSGNTIYF.